Listed here are 29 T cell receptor beta chains from one sample, sequenced in a study of control samples from healthy donors and cancer patients. Assay: immunoSEQ multiplex PCR; the TCRdb copy retains only in-frame clones and omits some. This table has 80,000 or so clones, approximately 89% appearing once. The sample consisted of blood. Receptors originate from a man aged 50-59 years in good health.

The CDR3 spells CASSFGDRVNSPLHF. For the CDR3, the DNA is TGTGCCAGCAGCTTCGGCGACAGAGTAAATTCACCCCTCCACTTT. This chain joins TRBV7-2 and TRBJ1-6; tentative D call: TRBD1 (5 bases). The CDR3 extends over 15 amino acids. CDR1 SGHTA and CDR2 FQGNSA come from the germline V gene. The V end was cut by 3 bases, the J end by 7 bases, with 13 bases between.

The genes are TRBV5-1 and TRBJ2-5; D might be TRBD1 (6 bases). Germline V gene lookup returns CDR1 SGHRS and CDR2 YFSETQ. The CDR3 spans 15 residues. Trimming took 0 bases from V and 0 from J, leaving 9 bases between them. As DNA, the CDR3 is TGCGCCAGCAGCTTGGCCGGACAGTACCAAGAGACCCAGTACTTC. Amino acids: CASSLAGQYQETQYF.

The chain recombines TRBV9 with TRBJ2-5; the D gene is possibly TRBD1 (6 bases). V lost 4 bases to trimming and J lost 4 bases, with 17 bases between them. The CDR3 extends over 15 amino acids. CDR1 is SGDLS and CDR2 is YYNGEE in the germline V gene. The CDR3 here is CASSTRTQGRETQYF. As DNA, the CDR3 is TGTGCCAGCAGCACCCGTACACAGGGTCGAGAGACCCAGTACTTC.

This rearrangement joins TRBV5-4 to TRBJ1-1; D is uncertain. V shed 3 bases and J shed 3 bases, with 9 bases lying between them. Germline V gene data show CDR1 as SGHNT and CDR2 as YYREEE (reference sequence). This CDR3 is built from 13 residues. The CDR3 reads CASSSPSDTEAFF. The CDR3 bases are TGTGCCAGCAGCTCACCCTCGGACACTGAAGCTTTCTTT.

CDR3 DNA sequence: TGCGCCAGCAGCCAAGAGCTCAAGGGGATTAATTCACCCCTCCACTTT. Amino acids: CASSQELKGINSPLHF. The chain uses TRBV4-1 and TRBJ1-6, with D perhaps matching TRBD1 (5 bases). CDR3 length equals 16 residues. Germline assignment: CDR1 MGHRA and CDR2 YSYEKL. Deletions cut 0 bases from V and 6 bases from J, with 12 bases between.

This rearrangement joins TRBV9 to TRBJ2-7; perhaps TRBD2 as D (5 bases). Trimming removed 0 bases at V and 5 bases at J, with 9 bases between. The germline V gene has CDR1 SGDLS and CDR2 YYNGEE. This CDR3 region has 13 residues. The CDR3 DNA is TGTGCCAGCAGCGTAGCTGGTAGCGACGAGCAGTACTTC. Its protein product is CASSVAGSDEQYF.

This rearrangement joins TRBV28 to TRBJ1-5; no definite D call. The CDR3 is 12 residues long. Germline values: CDR1 MDHEN, CDR2 SYDVKM. The V end lost 2 bases, the J end lost 6 bases, and 5 bases lay between the germline ends. CDR3 nucleotide sequence: TGTGCCAGCAGTTTAGAAGGTCAGCCCCAGCATTTT. Encoded protein: CASSLEGQPQHF. Drawing the rest from reference TRBV28 and TRBJ1-5, the complete variable domain is DVKVTQSSRYLVKRTGEKVFLECVQDMDHENMFWYRQDPGLGLRLIYFSYDVKMKEKGDIPEGYSVSREKKERFSLILESASTNQTSMYLCASSLEGQPQHFGDGTRLSIL.

The genes are TRBV11-3 and TRBJ2-1; D could derive from TRBD1 or TRBD2 (6 bases each). Looked up from germline, CDR1 is SGHNT and CDR2 is YENEEA. This CDR3 contains 14 residues. Trimming cost V 1 base and J 10 bases, with 14 bases left between them. CDR3 in amino acids: CASSLVRGPGEQFF. CDR3 in DNA: TGTGCCAGCAGCTTAGTTCGGGGGCCAGGGGAGCAGTTCTTC.

V is TRBV7-9 and J is TRBJ2-4; no definite D call. Trimming stripped 6 bases from V and 8 bases from J, with 11 bases between. From germline, CDR1 is SEHNR and CDR2 FQNEAQ (reference sequence). The CDR3 consists of 12 residues. This CDR3 reads CASSYGVDIQYF. The CDR3 nucleotides are TGTGCCAGCAGTTATGGGGTAGACATTCAGTACTTC.

The rearrangement uses TRBV6-5 and TRBJ2-3, with D perhaps given as TRBD1 or TRBD2 (5 bases each). Germline CDR1 and CDR2: MNHEY and SVGAGI. The CDR3 extends over 15 amino acids. The germline V and J ends were trimmed by 7 bases and 0 bases, with 14 bases remaining between them. The CDR3 loop is CASTLIGASTDTQYF. The CDR3 bases are TGTGCCAGCACGTTGATCGGGGCTAGCACAGATACGCAGTATTTT.

The rearrangement uses TRBV12-3 or TRBV12-4 and TRBJ1-5; TRBD1 might be the D (5 bases). Trimming took 6 bases from V and 5 from J, leaving 8 bases between them. This CDR3 has 12 amino acids. CDR3 DNA sequence: TGTGCCAGCAGCCAGGGTGATCAGCCCCAGCATTTT. Its translation: CASSQGDQPQHF.

The CDR3 region is CASSDPFGQDYGYTF. CDR3 sequence (DNA): TGTGCCAGCAGTGACCCGTTCGGACAGGACTATGGCTACACCTTC. The rearrangement uses TRBV25-1 and TRBJ1-2, with 7 bases matching TRBD1. The CDR3 totals 15 residues. Germline values: CDR1 MGHDK, CDR2 SYGVNS. The J segment lost 3 bases and the V segment lost 3 bases, leaving 7 bases of the junction unmatched.

V and J are TRBV18 and TRBJ2-1, with 11 bases matching TRBD2. The CDR3 spans 14 residues. J gave up 10 bases and V 3 bases, and 5 bases lay outside the gene matches. Germline V lookup: CDR1 KGHSH, CDR2 LQKENI. CDR3 loop: CASSPGTSGWEQFF. Written as DNA, the CDR3 is TGTGCCAGCTCACCGGGGACTAGCGGATGGGAGCAGTTCTTC.

V usage is TRBV14 and J usage is TRBJ1-1, with 11 positions matching TRBD1. The trim removed 2 bases at V and 0 bases at J, leaving 2 bases unmatched. CDR3 length: 16 amino acids. Germline-derived CDR1 and CDR2 are SGHDN and FVKESK. CDR3 in amino acids: CASSQRTGGLNTEAFF. In DNA, the CDR3 is TGTGCCAGCAGCCAACGGACAGGGGGCCTGAACACTGAAGCTTTCTTT.

The genes are TRBV27 and TRBJ1-5; D is perhaps TRBD1 (5 bases). Germline-derived CDR1 and CDR2 are MNHEY and SMNVEV (reference sequence). The V and J ends lost 0 bases and 4 bases respectively, with 10 bases between them. This CDR3 has 15 amino acids. The CDR3 sequence: CASSLSRDGNQPQHF. The CDR3 bases are TGTGCCAGCAGTTTATCGAGGGACGGAAATCAGCCCCAGCATTTT.

The CDR3 sequence: CSVVGQLGYTF. As DNA, the CDR3 is TGCAGCGTTGTAGGCCAGCTTGGCTACACCTTC. The V gene is TRBV29-1, the J gene TRBJ1-2; D not resolved. Germline CDR1 reads SQVTM; CDR2 reads ANQGSEA. There are 11 residues in the CDR3. The V gene lost 4 bases and the J gene lost 7 bases, with 10 bases spanning the gap. Together with reference TRBV29-1 and TRBJ1-2, the CDR3 gives the full variable domain: SAVISQKPSRDICQRGTSLTIQCQVDSQVTMMFWYRQQPGQSLTLIATANQGSEATYESGFVIDKFPISRPNLTFSTLTVSNMSPEDSSIYLCSVVGQLGYTFGSGTRLTVV.

The gene calls are TRBV6-5 and TRBJ1-4; D is possibly TRBD1 (5 bases). CDR1 and CDR2 (germline): MNHEY, SVGAGI. The germline V and J ends were trimmed by 6 bases and 3 bases, with 14 bases remaining between them. The CDR3 is made up of 15 amino acids. In nucleotides, the CDR3 is TGTGCCAGCAGATTTCGGGGCCAAGCTAATGAAAAACTGTTTTTT. This translates into CASRFRGQANEKLFF.

This chain joins TRBV7-9 and TRBJ2-5; D unclear. The CDR3 has 14 residues. With 4 bases removed from V and 5 bases from J, the gap between germline ends came to 14 bases. CDR1 is SEHNR and CDR2 is FQNEAQ in the germline V gene (reference sequence). CDR3 residues: CASSSSWGRETQYF. The CDR3 DNA reads TGTGCCAGCAGCTCTAGTTGGGGTAGGGAGACCCAGTACTTC.

This chain connects TRBV11-2 to TRBJ2-2; D is perhaps TRBD1 (5 bases). In germline, CDR1 is SGHAT, CDR2 FQNNGV. The CDR3 sequence is 15 residues long. The V end lost 5 bases, the J end lost 1 base, and 11 bases lay between the germline ends. CDR3 in amino acids: CASSRQLLNTGELFF. CDR3 DNA sequence: TGTGCCAGCAGCCGACAGCTTTTGAACACCGGGGAGCTGTTTTTT.

J is TRBJ1-4 and V is TRBV4-2; D perhaps matches TRBD1 (5 bases). This CDR3 comprises 18 residues. V lost 0 bases, J lost 2 bases, and 16 bases lay in between. Per the germline V gene, CDR1 is LGHNA and CDR2 is YNFKEQ. Here the CDR3 reads CASSQDLRRANTNEKLFF. In DNA, the CDR3 is TGTGCCAGCAGCCAAGATCTCCGCAGGGCGAATACTAATGAAAAACTGTTTTTT.

The chain employs TRBV7-2 and TRBJ2-7, with D possibly being TRBD2 (6 bases). The germline CDR1 and CDR2 sequences are SGHTA and FQGNSA. The length of the CDR3 is 15 residues. V lost 3 bases, J lost 4 bases, and 16 bases lay in between. CDR3 loop: CASSLKTQLAYEQYF. CDR3 in DNA: TGTGCCAGCAGCTTGAAAACCCAACTAGCTTACGAGCAGTACTTC. Full variable domain (missing parts from reference TRBV7-2 and TRBJ2-7): GAGVSQSPSNKVTEKGKDVELRCDPISGHTALYWYRQSLGQGLEFLIYFQGNSAPDKSGLPSDRFSAERTGGSVSTLTIQRTQQEDSAVYLCASSLKTQLAYEQYFGPGTRLTVT.

This chain uses TRBV10-3 with TRBJ1-1; TRBD1 matches at 10 bases. CDR3 length: 15 residues. Trimming cost V 6 bases and J 6 bases; bases outside gene matches: 10. Germline CDR1 ENHRY, CDR2 SYGVKD. The CDR3 loop is CAISLAGTGEAEAFF. CDR3 nucleotide sequence: TGTGCCATCAGCTTAGCCGGGACAGGGGAGGCTGAAGCTTTCTTT.

V and J are TRBV18 and TRBJ1-1; the D is unclear. Germline V gene data show CDR1 as KGHSH and CDR2 as LQKENI. The CDR3 is 13 residues long. Trimming took 3 bases from V and 1 from J, leaving 6 bases between them. CDR3 in DNA: TGTGCCAGCTCACCCGATCCGAACACTGAAGCTTTCTTT. Translated: CASSPDPNTEAFF.

The chain is built from TRBV27 and TRBJ1-2; TRBD1 aligns across 8 bases. The CDR3 is 16 residues long. Looked up from germline, CDR1 is MNHEY and CDR2 is SMNVEV (reference sequence). Unmatched junction bases numbered 12, after V lost 4 bases and J lost 5 bases. The CDR3 DNA reads TGTGCCAGCAGTTCCGGGACAGGCGCCGTGGAGTATGGCTACACCTTC. Translation gives CASSSGTGAVEYGYTF.

This chain uses TRBV6-6 with TRBJ1-1; TRBD1 might be the D (5 bases). V dropped 6 bases and J dropped 1 base, with 9 bases sitting between them. CDR3 size: 13 residues. Germline lookup yields CDR1 MNHNY and CDR2 SVGAGI (reference sequence). CDR3 in amino acids: CASSYDRNTEAFF. The CDR3 DNA reads as TGTGCCAGCAGCTACGACAGGAACACTGAAGCTTTCTTT.

This clone showed up just once. The rearrangement uses TRBV2 and TRBJ1-5; no firm D call. This CDR3 spans 16 amino acids. Between the trimmed V and J ends, which lost 0 bases and 1 base, there was a span of 10 bases. Germline V lookup: CDR1 SNHLY, CDR2 FYNNEI. The CDR3: CASSEALGHSNQPQHF. The CDR3 DNA reads TGTGCCAGCAGTGAAGCGCTGGGTCACAGCAATCAGCCCCAGCATTTT.

This clone was seen a handful of times. The V call is TRBV10-1, the J call TRBJ2-7; D is uncertain. CDR3 length equals 15 residues. The V gene's germline CDR1 is WNHNN and CDR2 SYGVQD (reference sequence). Trimming removed 0 bases from V and 7 bases from J, with 16 bases in between. CDR3 protein: CASSESGLKDGEQYF. The CDR3 DNA is TGCGCCAGCAGTGAGTCCGGCCTTAAAGACGGGGAGCAGTACTTC.

The V and J genes are TRBV7-2 and TRBJ2-7; D is undetermined. V was trimmed by 4 bases and J by 3 bases, leaving 7 bases between them. The length of the CDR3 is 12 residues. The V gene's germline CDR1 is SGHTA and CDR2 FQGNSA. CDR3 residues: CASSSGYYEQYF. The CDR3 DNA is TGTGCCAGCAGCTCCGGGTACTACGAGCAGTACTTC.

The chain employs TRBV18 and TRBJ2-1; D unclear. Deletions cut 3 bases from V and 5 bases from J, with 8 bases between. The CDR3 spans 13 residues. CDR1 and CDR2 from the germline V gene are KGHSH and LQKENI. CDR3 sequence reads: CASSPSRDNEQFF. The CDR3 DNA follows: TGTGCCAGCTCACCCAGCCGGGACAATGAGCAGTTCTTC.